These 29 T cell receptor beta chains were all obtained from the same sample, sequenced in a study of identifying expanded T cells in peripheral blood. Assay used: immunoSEQ multiplex PCR; TCRdb lists only in-frame clones, some missing. Counted here are about 74,000 clones, 80% to 90% occurring once; the ten biggest clones make up roughly 18%. Sequenced material: blood. These receptors were obtained from a person aged 18 to 75 in good health.

The rearrangement joins TRBV9 to TRBJ1-1; 7 bases match TRBD1. The germline gives CDR1 SGDLS, CDR2 YYNGEE. V was clipped by 2 bases and J by 3 bases; unmatched bases: 7. CDR3 size: 15 residues. CDR3 bases: TGTGCCAGCAGCGTGAGGGACAGCTTGGACACTGAAGCTTTCTTT. This sequence encodes CASSVRDSLDTEAFF.

The genes are TRBV7-9 and TRBJ1-1; 7 nucleotides line up with TRBD1. This CDR3 spans 14 amino acids. Per germline, CDR1 SEHNR and CDR2 FQNEAQ (reference sequence). J lost 5 bases, V lost 5 bases, and 8 bases had no gene match. The CDR3 DNA sequence: TGTGCCAGCAGCCTACAGGGGCCGAGGACTGAAGCTTTCTTT. Protein sequence: CASSLQGPRTEAFF.

V gene TRBV5-4 combines with J gene TRBJ2-2, with a possible D match to TRBD1 (6 bases). Deletions cut 4 bases from V and 0 bases from J, with 13 bases between. This CDR3 comprises 16 residues. Germline values: CDR1 SGHNT, CDR2 YYREEE (reference sequence). CDR3 coding DNA: TGTGCCAGCAGCCAACGACAGGTCGCGAACACCGGGGAGCTGTTTTTT. Protein: CASSQRQVANTGELFF.

V is TRBV28 and J is TRBJ2-5, with unresolved D. Trimming took 2 bases from V and 4 from J, leaving 17 bases between them. Germline V CDR1 and CDR2: MDHEN, SYDVKM. The CDR3 runs to 16 residues. CDR3 protein: CASSLSSAGSRETQYF. The CDR3 DNA reads TGTGCCAGCAGTTTAAGTTCGGCAGGTTCAAGAGAGACCCAGTACTTC.

This chain connects TRBV28 to TRBJ1-2; maybe TRBD1 (5 bases). Germline CDR1 is MDHEN and CDR2 is SYDVKM. V lost 2 bases to trimming and J lost 5 bases, with 15 bases between them. This CDR3 has 15 residues. CDR3 amino acids: CASSLRPGLRYGYTF. CDR3 DNA sequence: TGTGCCAGCAGTTTAAGGCCGGGACTTCGATATGGCTACACCTTC.

The chain carries TRBV4-2 and TRBJ2-3, with D tentatively TRBD1 or TRBD2 (5 bases each). Germline assignment: CDR1 LGHNA and CDR2 YNFKEQ. The CDR3 extends over 16 amino acids. Trimming pared 3 bases from V and 3 bases from J, leaving 16 bases between. The CDR3 here is CASSQGTLFPTDTQYF. CDR3 DNA sequence: TGTGCCAGCAGCCAGGGGACCCTATTTCCGACAGATACGCAGTATTTT.

This chain links TRBV21-1 with TRBJ2-1; the D call of TRBD2 is as the table states it, not checked on the DNA. TRBV21-1 is listed as a pseudogene. The CDR3 is made up of 16 amino acids. The CDR3 DNA is TGTGCCAGCAGCAACCGGGGACTAGCGGGAAGGGGTGAGCAGTTCTTC. It translates to CASSNRGLAGRGEQFF.

The genes are TRBV7-2 and TRBJ2-5; D is unclear. This CDR3 spans 13 amino acids. The germline V gene encodes CDR1 SGHTA and CDR2 FQGNSA. The ends were cut back, 0 bases at V and 0 bases at J, with 2 bases in the middle. DNA for the CDR3: TGTGCCAGCAGCTTAGCTTACCAAGAGACCCAGTACTTC. Residues: CASSLAYQETQYF.

A note on this clone: Other nucleotide sequences in the sample specify the same CDR3. The chain has TRBV29-1 and TRBJ2-6; 9 bases are a match to TRBD1. After removal of 4 bases from V and 2 bases from J, the junction contained 0 bases not matched to a gene. This CDR3 has 14 amino acids. The germline V gene has CDR1 SQVTM and CDR2 ANQGSEA. This CDR3 reads CSVGDRAGANVLTF. In nucleotides, the CDR3 is TGCAGCGTTGGGGACAGGGCTGGGGCCAACGTCCTGACTTTC.

This chain uses TRBV7-9 with TRBJ1-2; no clear D. The germline V gene encodes CDR1 SEHNR and CDR2 FQNEAQ (reference sequence). The CDR3 runs to 13 residues. V was trimmed by 1 base and J by 6 bases, leaving 9 bases between them. The CDR3 here is CASSLGASHGYTF. The CDR3 region has the DNA TGTGCCAGCAGCTTAGGTGCGTCTCATGGCTACACCTTC.

The V gene is TRBV10-3, the J gene TRBJ1-4, with TRBD1 identical over 8 bases. Germline CDR1 ENHRY, CDR2 SYGVKD. Losses at the gene ends were 8 bases for V and 8 bases for J; bases not matched to a gene: 4. The CDR3 is 12 amino acids. The CDR3 loop is CAIGQGEEKLFF. CDR3 coding DNA: TGTGCCATCGGACAGGGCGAGGAAAAACTGTTTTTT.

V and J are TRBV29-1 and TRBJ2-7, with 14 bases fitting TRBD2. The CDR3 contains 13 residues. Losses at the gene ends were 7 bases for V and 7 bases for J; bases not matched to a gene: 6. Looked up from germline, CDR1 is SQVTM and CDR2 is ANQGSEA. The CDR3 here is CSAQGLAGEEQYF. The CDR3, as DNA: TGCAGCGCCCAGGGACTAGCGGGAGAAGAGCAGTACTTC.

The chain employs TRBV6-4 and TRBJ2-5; 7 nucleotides agree with TRBD2. V lost 0 bases and J lost 4; bases outside the gene matches: 8. Per germline, CDR1 MRHNA and CDR2 SNTAGT. There are 16 residues in the CDR3. In DNA, the CDR3 is TGTGCCAGCAGTGACTCGCGACGGGAGGAGGGAGAGACCCAGTACTTC. Translated: CASSDSRREEGETQYF.

This chain uses TRBV10-3 with TRBJ1-1; TRBD1 might be the D (5 bases). The CDR3 spans 13 residues. The V gene's germline CDR1 is ENHRY and CDR2 SYGVKD. V was pared by 10 bases and J by 1 base, with 13 bases between. The CDR3 DNA follows: TGTGCCACCTTGGCAAGGGGGAACACTGAAGCTTTCTTT. Protein sequence: CATLARGNTEAFF.

The gene calls are TRBV9 and TRBJ2-2, with a possible D match to TRBD2 (6 bases). V lost 3 bases and J lost 3, with 15 bases in between. This CDR3 is 16 amino acids long. Germline values: CDR1 SGDLS, CDR2 YYNGEE. As DNA, the CDR3 is TGTGCCAGCAGCGGCGCTGCGCGGGGTCACACCGGGGAGCTGTTTTTT. Residues: CASSGAARGHTGELFF.

The chain is built from TRBV5-1 and TRBJ2-1, with TRBD2 identical over 9 bases. The junction had 15 bases not matched to a gene; V was cut back by 4 bases and J by 10 bases. The CDR3 is 16 residues long. Per germline, CDR1 SGHRS and CDR2 YFSETQ. The CDR3 protein is CASSPRTSASPGEQFF. The DNA for the CDR3 is TGCGCCAGCAGCCCTCGGACTAGCGCCTCCCCGGGGGAGCAGTTCTTC. The variable domain in full, with the rest retrieved from reference TRBV5-1 and TRBJ2-1, is KAGVTQTPRYLIKTRGQQVTLSCSPISGHRSVSWYQQTPGQGLQFLFEYFSETQRNKGNFPGRFSGRQFSNSRSEMNVSTLELGDSALYLCASSPRTSASPGEQFFGPGTRLTVL.

Turning to this clone: The DNA is omitted, as the CDR3 cannot be located on it reliably, and the CDR3 follows TCRdb's listing. The V gene is TRBV5-8, the J gene TRBJ2-5. The CDR3 length equals 12 residues, ends included. Per germline, CDR1 SGHTS and CDR2 YDEGEE. CDR3 sequence reads: CASSFGSGPPYF.

Points on this clone: The junction departs from the called germline gene at one end, perhaps through a read error. J is TRBJ2-7 and V is TRBV28; 8 bases match TRBD2. The length of the CDR3 is 15 residues. Germline values: CDR1 MDHEN, CDR2 SYDVKM. The CDR3 sequence: CANSRSGGAPREQYF. The CDR3 DNA follows: TGTGCCAACAGTCGGAGCGGGGGAGCCCCTCGGGAGCAGTACTTC.

This chain connects TRBV7-9 to TRBJ2-7; TRBD1 agrees at 7 bases. With 5 bases clipped from V and 4 bases from J, the junction kept 5 bases outside the gene matches. CDR3 size: 13 residues. Germline V gene lookup returns CDR1 SEHNR and CDR2 FQNEAQ (reference sequence). CDR3 DNA: TGTGCCAGCAGCGGCGACAGGGTTTACGAGCAGTACTTC. Amino acid sequence: CASSGDRVYEQYF. Based on the CDR3 plus reference TRBV7-9 and TRBJ2-7, the full variable domain is DTGVSQNPRHKITKRGQNVTFRCDPISEHNRLYWYRQTLGQGPEFLTYFQNEAQLEKSRLLSDRFSAERPKGSFSTLEIQRTEQGDSAMYLCASSGDRVYEQYFGPGTRLTVT.

The genes are TRBV11-2 and TRBJ2-7; no reliable D call. Trimming cost V 1 base and J 12 bases, with 7 bases left between them. Per the germline V gene, CDR1 is SGHAT and CDR2 is FQNNGV. There are 10 residues in the CDR3. The CDR3 DNA is TGTGCCAGCAGCTTAGTAAGCATGTACTTC. Its protein product is CASSLVSMYF.

This clone was picked up a small number of times. The chain combines TRBV5-1 with TRBJ1-5; D unresolved. The CDR3 runs to 16 residues. CDR1 is SGHRS, CDR2 YFSETQ, per germline. The V end lost 2 bases, the J end lost 3 bases, and 15 bases lay between the germline ends. CDR3 coding DNA: TGCGCCAGCAGCTTTGACGGAAATTCGTTCAATCAGCCCCAGCATTTT. It codes for CASSFDGNSFNQPQHF.

The V and J genes are TRBV10-3 and TRBJ2-3, with a possible D match to TRBD1 (5 bases). Germline CDR1 is ENHRY and CDR2 is SYGVKD. Trimming took 10 bases from V and 4 from J, leaving 12 bases between them. The CDR3 has 12 residues. The CDR3 here is CATSQGPDTQYF. CDR3 coding DNA: TGTGCCACCTCTCAGGGCCCAGATACGCAGTATTTT.

The chain carries TRBV29-1 and TRBJ2-5; tentative D call: TRBD1 (5 bases). Per germline, CDR1 SQVTM and CDR2 ANQGSEA. The CDR3 is 13 residues long. Between the trimmed V and J ends, which lost 5 bases and 0 bases, there was a span of 10 bases. DNA of the CDR3: TGCAGCGTTCAATCAGGGTACCAAGAGACCCAGTACTTC. Its protein is CSVQSGYQETQYF.

The genes are TRBV27 and TRBJ1-2; 9 nucleotides agree with TRBD1. CDR1 is MNHEY and CDR2 is SMNVEV in the germline V gene (reference sequence). Trimming at V came to 2 bases and at J to 8 bases, leaving 9 bases not matched to a gene. This CDR3 is built from 15 residues. The CDR3 sequence: CASSLITGGIGGYTF. The CDR3 DNA follows: TGTGCCAGCAGTTTAATTACAGGGGGCATCGGGGGCTACACCTTC.

The chain links TRBV19 to TRBJ2-5, with D possibly matching TRBD2 (6 bases). The germline V and J ends were trimmed by 3 bases and 5 bases, with 16 bases remaining between them. CDR1 and CDR2 (germline): LNHDA, SQIVND (reference sequence). The CDR3 length is 15 residues. CDR3 nucleotides: TGTGCCAGTAGTATCTACCAAAATGCGGGGGAGACCCAGTACTTC. It codes for CASSIYQNAGETQYF.

V is TRBV9 and J is TRBJ1-2; D might be TRBD1 (6 bases). V lost 8 bases and J 0 bases, leaving 11 bases between the germline ends. Germline CDR1 SGDLS, CDR2 YYNGEE. CDR3 length equals 13 residues. The CDR3 DNA reads as TGTGCCAGTTCAGGGGTACCTAACTATGGCTACACCTTC. Translated: CASSGVPNYGYTF.

The rearrangement joins TRBV7-8 to TRBJ2-1; 11 bases are a match to TRBD2. V was pared by 5 bases and J by 8 bases, with 8 bases of the junction left unmatched. Germline V gives CDR1 SGHVS, CDR2 FQNEAQ. The CDR3 has 15 residues. The DNA of the CDR3 is TGTGCCAGCAGCCCCACTAGCGGGAGACCCCATGAGCAGTTCTTC. Amino acid sequence: CASSPTSGRPHEQFF.

The genes are TRBV7-6 and TRBJ2-4; 10 positions match TRBD2. The CDR3 sequence is 15 residues long. Per the germline V gene, CDR1 is SGHVS and CDR2 is FNYEAQ. After removal of 4 bases from V and 5 bases from J, the junction contained 5 bases not matched to a gene. The CDR3 coding sequence is TGTGCCAGCAGCTCCGGGACTAGCGAAGAAAACATTCAGTACTTC. Translating it yields CASSSGTSEENIQYF.

This sequence joins TRBV28 and TRBJ1-4; D call uncertain. Germline V gene data show CDR1 as MDHEN and CDR2 as SYDVKM. The CDR3 is made up of 16 amino acids. Trimming shortened V by 6 bases and J by 0 bases, and 14 bases separated the two germline ends. The chain's CDR3 is CASSPRKIATNEKLFF. The CDR3 DNA sequence: TGTGCCAGCAGCCCGAGGAAGATTGCAACTAATGAAAAACTGTTTTTT.